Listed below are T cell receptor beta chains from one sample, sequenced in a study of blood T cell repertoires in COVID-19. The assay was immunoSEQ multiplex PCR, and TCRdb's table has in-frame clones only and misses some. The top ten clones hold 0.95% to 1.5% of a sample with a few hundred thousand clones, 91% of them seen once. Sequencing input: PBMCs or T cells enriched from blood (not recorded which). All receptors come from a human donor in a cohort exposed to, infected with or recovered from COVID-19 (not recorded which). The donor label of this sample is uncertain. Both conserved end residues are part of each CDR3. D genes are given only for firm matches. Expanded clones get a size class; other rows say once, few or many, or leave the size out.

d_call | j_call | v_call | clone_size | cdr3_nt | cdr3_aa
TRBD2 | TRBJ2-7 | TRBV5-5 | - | TGTGCCAGCAGCTTGCCTAGCGGGGGGTATGACGAGCAGTACTTC | CASSLPSGGYDEQYF
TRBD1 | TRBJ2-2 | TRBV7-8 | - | TGTGCCAGCAGCGGGACAGGGGGTCGGAGCCGGGAGCTGTTTTTT | CASSGTGGRSRELFF
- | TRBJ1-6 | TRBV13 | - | TGTGCCAGCAGCTTATTTTGGGGGCGGACTTCACCCCTCCACTTT | CASSLFWGRTSPLHF
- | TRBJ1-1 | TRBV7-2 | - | TGTGCCAGCAGCTTATTTCAGGGGAGGGGGGACACTGAAGCTTTCTTT | CASSLFQGRGDTEAFF
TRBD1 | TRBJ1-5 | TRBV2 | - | TGTGCCAGCAGTGAAGACCTACGGACAGGGTTCTTTCCGCCCCAGCATTTT | CASSEDLRTGFFPPQHF
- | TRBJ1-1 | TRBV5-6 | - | TGTGCCAGCAGCTTGGCGGCCCGGGGTCTGAACACTGAAGCTTTCTTT | CASSLAARGLNTEAFF
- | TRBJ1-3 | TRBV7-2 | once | TGTGCCAGCAGCTTATATGGGGCGAAGTCCGGAAACACCATATATTTT | CASSLYGAKSGNTIYF
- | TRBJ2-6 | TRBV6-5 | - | TGTGCCAGCAGTCCAGGGGCTACTGGGGCCAACGTCCTGACTTTC | CASSPGATGANVLTF
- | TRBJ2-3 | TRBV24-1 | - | TGTGCCACCAGTGATTTGCAGGGGGGAGACACAGATACGCAGTATTTT | CATSDLQGGDTDTQYF
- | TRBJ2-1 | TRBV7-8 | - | TGTGCCAGCAGCCCGTTGCGGGGACCGCCAGGGGAGCAGTTCTTC | CASSPLRGPPGEQFF
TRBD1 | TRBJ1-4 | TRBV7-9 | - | TGTGCCAGCAGCCGTGCCGGGACAGGGAATGAAAAACTGTTTTTT | CASSRAGTGNEKLFF
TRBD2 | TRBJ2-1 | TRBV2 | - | TGTGCCAGCAAAGGACTAGCGGGGGTTCCCGATGAGCAGTTCTTC | CASKGLAGVPDEQFF
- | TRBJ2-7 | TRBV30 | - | TGTGCCTGGAGTGGGTCCCTAGGCCACGAGCAGTACTTC | CAWSGSLGHEQYF
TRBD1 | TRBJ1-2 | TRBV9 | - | TGTGCCAGCAGCGCCTCCCCGGGACAGGGCCTCTATGGCTACACCTTC | CASSASPGQGLYGYTF
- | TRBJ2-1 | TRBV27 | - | TGTGCCAGCAGTTCCGGACTTTACAATGAGCAGTTCTTC | CASSSGLYNEQFF
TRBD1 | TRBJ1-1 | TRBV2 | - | TGTGCCAGCAGTTGGGACAGGGGAGTAGACACTGAAGCTTTCTTT | CASSWDRGVDTEAFF
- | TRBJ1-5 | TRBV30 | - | TGTGCCTGGAGTGTACAGGGAACGCCTGGCCAGCATTTT | CAWSVQGTPGQHF
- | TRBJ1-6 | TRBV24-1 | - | TGTGCCACCAGTGGGGCCAATTCACCCCTCCACTTT | CATSGANSPLHF
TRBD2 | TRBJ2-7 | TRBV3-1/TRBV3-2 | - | TGTGCCAGCAGTGTAGCGGGGGAGTCCTACGAGCAGTACTTC | CASSVAGESYEQYF
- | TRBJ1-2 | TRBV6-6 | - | TGTGCCAGCGCGGGGGGGAACTATGGCTACACCTTC | CASAGGNYGYTF
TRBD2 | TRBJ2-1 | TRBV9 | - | TGTGCCAGCAGCCCCCGGCTAGCGGGGAGGGATGAGCAGTTCTTC | CASSPRLAGRDEQFF
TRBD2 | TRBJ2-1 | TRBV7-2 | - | TGTGCCAGCACCCAAGCGGGGGCATCCTACAATGAGCAGTTCTTC | CASTQAGASYNEQFF
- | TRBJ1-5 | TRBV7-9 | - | TGTGCCAGCAGCTTGCCGGACAGTCATCAGCCCCAGCATTTT | CASSLPDSHQPQHF
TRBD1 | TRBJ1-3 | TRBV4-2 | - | TGTGCCAGCAGCCAGGGGACAGGGGGTGAAGGAAACACCATATATTTT | CASSQGTGGEGNTIYF
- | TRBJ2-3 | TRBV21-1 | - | TGTGCCAGCAGCAAAAGTGAACAGGGGGTGGCAGATACGCAGTATTTT | CASSKSEQGVADTQYF
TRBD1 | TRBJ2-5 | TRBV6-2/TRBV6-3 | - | TGTGCCAGCAGTTACGAATCCCAGGACAGGGAAGAGACCCAGTACTTC | CASSYESQDREETQYF
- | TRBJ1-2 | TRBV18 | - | TGTGCCAGCTCACCACGGGGAGGCAAGGATGGCTACACCTTC | CASSPRGGKDGYTF
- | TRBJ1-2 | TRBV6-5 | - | TGTGCCAGCAGCAATGGACAGCCTCCCTATGGCTACACCTTC | CASSNGQPPYGYTF
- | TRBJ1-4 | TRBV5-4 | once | TGTGCCAGCAGTTGGAGAGGGTCAGGAGAAAAACTGTTTTTT | CASSWRGSGEKLFF
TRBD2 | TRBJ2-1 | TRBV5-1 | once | TGCGCCAGCAGCTGGTTGGGTGGGGACTACTCCTACAATGAGCAGTTCTTC | CASSWLGGDYSYNEQFF
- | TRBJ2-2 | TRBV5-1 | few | TGCGCCAGCAGCTTGAGGGGGACCGGCACCGGGGAGCTGTTTTTT | CASSLRGTGTGELFF
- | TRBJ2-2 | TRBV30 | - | TGTGCCTCGGTGACAGCGAACACCGGGGAGCTGTTTTTT | CASVTANTGELFF
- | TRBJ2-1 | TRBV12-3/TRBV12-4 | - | TGTGCCAGCAGCCTTATTCCCGATGAGCAGTTCTTC | CASSLIPDEQFF
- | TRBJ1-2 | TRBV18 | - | TGTGCCAGCTCACCGGGGGCAGCTACTTTCAACTATGGCTACACCTTC | CASSPGAATFNYGYTF
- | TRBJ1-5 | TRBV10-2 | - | TGCGCCAGCAGTGATGAGAGGGATCAGCCCCAGCATTTT | CASSDERDQPQHF
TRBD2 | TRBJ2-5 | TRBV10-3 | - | TGTGCCACCAAGGGGGGGACTAGTTTTAGCGGAGAGACCCAGTACTTC | CATKGGTSFSGETQYF
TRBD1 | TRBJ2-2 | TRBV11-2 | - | TGTGCCAGCAGCCCCTCTCAACGGGGACAGGGGGCCGGGGAGCTGTTTTTT | CASSPSQRGQGAGELFF
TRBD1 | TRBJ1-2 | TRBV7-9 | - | TGTGCCAGCAGCTTACAGGGACAGATGGGTGGCTACACCTTC | CASSLQGQMGGYTF
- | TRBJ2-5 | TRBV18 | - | TGTGCCAGCTCACTGGGCCAAAAAGAGACCCAGTACTTC | CASSLGQKETQYF
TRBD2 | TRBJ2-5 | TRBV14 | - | TGTGCCAGCAGCCTTCAAAGCCGGACTAGCGGGGGAGGAGAGACCCAGTACTTC | CASSLQSRTSGGGETQYF
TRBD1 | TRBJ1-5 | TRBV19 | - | TGTGCCAGTAGTACAGCCTCCAGGGGGCTTGGAACTAGCAATCAGCCCCAGCATTTT | CASSTASRGLGTSNQPQHF
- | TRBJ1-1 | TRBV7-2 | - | TGTGCCAGCAGCCTTGGAGGAGGGATCGTCGAAGCTTTCTTT | CASSLGGGIVEAFF
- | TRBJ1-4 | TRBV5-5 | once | TGTGCCAGCAGTCGTGACAGTCTTAATGAAAAACTGTTTTTT | CASSRDSLNEKLFF
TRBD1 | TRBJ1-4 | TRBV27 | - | TGTGCCAGCAGTTCGGACAGGGGGGGTAGGGGAAATGAAAAACTGTTTTTT | CASSSDRGGRGNEKLFF
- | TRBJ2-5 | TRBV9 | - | TGTGCCAGCAGCGGCCGACAGGAGCAAGAGACCCAGTACTTC | CASSGRQEQETQYF
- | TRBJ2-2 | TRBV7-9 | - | TGTGCCAGCAGCCCCCGGGACATAGACACCGGGGAGCTGTTTTTT | CASSPRDIDTGELFF